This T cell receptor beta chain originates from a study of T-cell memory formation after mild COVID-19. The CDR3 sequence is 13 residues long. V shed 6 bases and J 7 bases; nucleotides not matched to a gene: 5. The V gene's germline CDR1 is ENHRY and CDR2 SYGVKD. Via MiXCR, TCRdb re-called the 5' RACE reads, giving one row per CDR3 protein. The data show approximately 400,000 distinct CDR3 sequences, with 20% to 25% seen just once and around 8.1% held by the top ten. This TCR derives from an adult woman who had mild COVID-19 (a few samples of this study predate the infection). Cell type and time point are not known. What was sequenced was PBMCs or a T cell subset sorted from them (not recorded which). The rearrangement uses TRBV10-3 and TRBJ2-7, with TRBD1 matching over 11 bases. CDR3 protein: CAIRGTGGDEQYF. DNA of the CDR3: TGTGCCATCAGGGGGACAGGGGGAGATGAGCAGTACTTC.